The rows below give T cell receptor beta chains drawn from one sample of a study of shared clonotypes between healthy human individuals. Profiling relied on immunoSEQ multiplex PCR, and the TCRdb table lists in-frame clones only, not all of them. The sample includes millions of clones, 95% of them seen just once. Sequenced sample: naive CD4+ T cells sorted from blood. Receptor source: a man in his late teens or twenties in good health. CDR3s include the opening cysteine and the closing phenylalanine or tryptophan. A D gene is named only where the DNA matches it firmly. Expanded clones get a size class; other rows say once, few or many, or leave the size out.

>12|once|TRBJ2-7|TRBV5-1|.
TGCGCCAGCAGCTTGCAAGGCTACGAGCAGTACTTC
CASSLQGYEQYF
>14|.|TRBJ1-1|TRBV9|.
TGTGCCAGCAGCGTAGCTTCCAGGAACACTGAAGCTTTCTTT
CASSVASRNTEAFF
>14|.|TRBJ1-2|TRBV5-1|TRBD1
TGCGCCAGCAGCTTAGGACAGGGAGTCTATGGCTACACCTTC
CASSLGQGVYGYTF
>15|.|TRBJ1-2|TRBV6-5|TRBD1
TGTGCCAGCAGCGACCCTCGGACAGGGAACTATGGCTACACCTTC
CASSDPRTGNYGYTF
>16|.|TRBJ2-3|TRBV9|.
TGTGCCAGCAGCGTAGGGGACCGGGCCCTTTCGTTTACGCAGTATTTT
CASSVGDRALSFTQYF
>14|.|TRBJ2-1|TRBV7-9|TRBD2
TGTGCCACCCTCCGACTAGCGTCCTACAATGAGCAGTTCTTC
CATLRLASYNEQFF
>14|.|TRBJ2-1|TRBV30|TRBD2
TGTGCCTGCGAGCGGGAGTCCTCCTACAATGAGCAGTTCTTC
CACERESSYNEQFF
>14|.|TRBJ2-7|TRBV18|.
TGTGCCAGCTCACCACCCCCCAGTCCATACGAGCAGTACTTC
CASSPPPSPYEQYF
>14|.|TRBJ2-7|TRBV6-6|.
TGTGCCAGCAGTTACCTTCAACAGGGCTACGAGCAGTACTTC
CASSYLQQGYEQYF
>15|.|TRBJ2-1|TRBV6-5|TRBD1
TGTGCCAGCAGTTTCAGGGACAGGTCCATTAATGAGCAGTTCTTC
CASSFRDRSINEQFF
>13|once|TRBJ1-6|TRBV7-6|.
TGTGCCAGCAGCTTAGCTCCCGTCGGACCCCTCCACTTT
CASSLAPVGPLHF
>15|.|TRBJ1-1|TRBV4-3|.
TGCGCCAGCAGCCAAGAAAACGGGCTGAACACTGAAGCTTTCTTT
CASSQENGLNTEAFF
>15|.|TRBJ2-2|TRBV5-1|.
TGCGCCAGCAGCCTCGACCTGGGGAACACCGGGGAGCTGTTTTTT
CASSLDLGNTGELFF
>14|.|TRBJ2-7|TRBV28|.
TGTGCCAGCGGATTATTAACGGGGATCGACGAGCAGTACTTC
CASGLLTGIDEQYF
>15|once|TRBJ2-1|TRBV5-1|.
TGCGCCAGCAGCTTGGTGGGGGAGGATTACAATGAGCAGTTCTTC
CASSLVGEDYNEQFF
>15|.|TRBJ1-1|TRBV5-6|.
TGTGCCAGCAGCTTAGATAAGGGCTTGAACACTGAAGCTTTCTTT
CASSLDKGLNTEAFF
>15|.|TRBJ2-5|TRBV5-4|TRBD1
TGTGCCAGTAAAACCATCGGACAGGGAGGAGAGACCCAGTACTTC
CASKTIGQGGETQYF
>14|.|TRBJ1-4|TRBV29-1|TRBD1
TGCAGCGTAGCTGGACAGGGGGCTGAAGAAAAACTGTTTTTT
CSVAGQGAEEKLFF
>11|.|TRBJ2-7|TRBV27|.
TGTGCCAGCGGATTCTCCTACGAGCAGTACTTC
CASGFSYEQYF
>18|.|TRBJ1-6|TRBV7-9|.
TGTGCCAGCAGCTTAGGGACCCTAGTGGGGGGAATTTATTCACCCCTCCACTTT
CASSLGTLVGGIYSPLHF
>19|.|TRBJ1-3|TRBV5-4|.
TGTGCCAGCAGCTCGATTGGGGACAAGGGACTCCTCTCTGGAAACACCATATATTTT
CASSSIGDKGLLSGNTIYF
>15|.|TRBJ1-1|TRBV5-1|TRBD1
TGCGCCAGCAGCGTGGGGGACAGGGAGAACACTGAAGCTTTCTTT
CASSVGDRENTEAFF
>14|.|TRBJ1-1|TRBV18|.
TGTGCCAGCTCACCACGGGATACAGGGCCCGAAGCTTTCTTT
CASSPRDTGPEAFF
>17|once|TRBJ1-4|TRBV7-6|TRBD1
TGTGCCAGCAGCCATGTCCCGGGACAGGCGACTCATGAAAAACTGTTTTTT
CASSHVPGQATHEKLFF
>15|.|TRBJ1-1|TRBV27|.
TGTGCCAGCAGTCCCTCACAAATGGGGCTCGCTGAAGCTTTCTTT
CASSPSQMGLAEAFF
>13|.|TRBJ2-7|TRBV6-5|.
TGTGCCAGCAGTAAGACAGCCCACTACGAGCAGTACTTC
CASSKTAHYEQYF
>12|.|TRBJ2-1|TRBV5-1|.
TGCGCCAGCAGCTTGAATGAGGCAGGACAGTTCTTC
CASSLNEAGQFF
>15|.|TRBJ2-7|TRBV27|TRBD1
TGTGCCAGCAGAATCGGACAGGGGGCGGTTTACGAGCAGTACTTC
CASRIGQGAVYEQYF
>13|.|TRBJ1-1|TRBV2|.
TGTGCCAGCAAGGACAGCCTGAACACTGAAGCTTTCTTT
CASKDSLNTEAFF
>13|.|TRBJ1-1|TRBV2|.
TGTGCCAGCGAACGGCGGGAATCCACTGAAGCTTTCTTT
CASERRESTEAFF
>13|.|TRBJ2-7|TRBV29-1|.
TGCAGCGTTGAGCTTGTACTCCTTAAGAAGCAGTACTTC
CSVELVLLKKQYF
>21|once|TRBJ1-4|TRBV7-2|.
TGTGCCAGCAGCTTAGCCAGGAACCACCGGGCCTCCTTCGTTGCTAATGAAAAACTGTTTTTT
CASSLARNHRASFVANEKLFF
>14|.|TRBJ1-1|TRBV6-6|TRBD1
TGTGCCAGCAGTACAGGGGAGATGAACACTGAAGCTTTCTTT
CASSTGEMNTEAFF
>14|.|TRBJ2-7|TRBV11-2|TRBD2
TGTGCCAGCAGCTCAGCGGGACTGACCTACGAGCAGTACTTC
CASSSAGLTYEQYF
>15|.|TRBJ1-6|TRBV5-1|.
TGCGCCAGCAGCTTGGGTGCAGGGATTAATTCACCCCTCCACTTT
CASSLGAGINSPLHF
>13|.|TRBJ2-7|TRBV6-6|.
TGTGCCAGTACCCGGTATCTCGAGGGCGAGCAGTACTTC
CASTRYLEGEQYF
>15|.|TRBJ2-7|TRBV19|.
TGTGCCAGTAGTACCCGGGACGGCAGCTCCTACGAGCAGTACTTC
CASSTRDGSSYEQYF
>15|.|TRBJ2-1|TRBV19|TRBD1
TGTGCCAGTACCCCACTCGGGACAGGATACAATGAGCGGTTCTTC
CASTPLGTGYNERFF
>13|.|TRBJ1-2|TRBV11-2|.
TGTGCCAGCAGCTCAACAGCATACTATGGCTACACCTTC
CASSSTAYYGYTF
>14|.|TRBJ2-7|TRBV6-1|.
TGTGCCAGCCAAAGACAGATTACCTCCTACGAGCAGTACTTC
CASQRQITSYEQYF
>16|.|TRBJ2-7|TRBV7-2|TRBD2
TGTGCCAGCAGCTCCGGACTAGCCCTTGGGTCCTACGAGCAGTACTTC
CASSSGLALGSYEQYF
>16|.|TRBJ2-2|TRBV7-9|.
TGTGCCAGCAGCTTGGCCCCCCAGAGGAACACCGGGGAGCTGTTTTTT
CASSLAPQRNTGELFF
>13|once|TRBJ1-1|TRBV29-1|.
TGCAGCGTGGCAGGACAGCTGAACACTGAAGCTTTCTTT
CSVAGQLNTEAFF
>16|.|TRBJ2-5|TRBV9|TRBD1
TGTGCCAGCAGCGTAGCACCGACAGGGGGTCAAGAGACCCAGTACTTC
CASSVAPTGGQETQYF
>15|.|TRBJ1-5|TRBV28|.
TGTGCCAGGACTATCGGGGGGGATAGCAATCAGCCCCAGCATTTT
CARTIGGDSNQPQHF
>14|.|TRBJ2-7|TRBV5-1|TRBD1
TGCGCCAGCAGCGCGAGGACAGGGGGCTGCGAGCAGTACTTC
CASSARTGGCEQYF
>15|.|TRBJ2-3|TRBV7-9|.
TGTGCCAGCAGCTTAGATGGCGGGGGCACAGATACGCAGTATTTT
CASSLDGGGTDTQYF
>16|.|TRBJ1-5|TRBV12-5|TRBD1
TGTGCTAGTGGCCCGGGACAGGGCAATTTCAATCAGCCCCAGCATTTT
CASGPGQGNFNQPQHF
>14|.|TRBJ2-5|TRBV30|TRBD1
TGTGCCTGGAGTCTTGACAGGGGGATGGAGACCCAGTACTTC
CAWSLDRGMETQYF
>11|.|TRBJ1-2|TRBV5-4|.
TGTGCCAGCAGTTCAAACTATGGCTACACCTTC
CASSSNYGYTF
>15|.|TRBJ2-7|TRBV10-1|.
TGCGCCAGCAGTGAAATAGGACTCAGCATCCACGAGCAGTACTTC
CASSEIGLSIHEQYF
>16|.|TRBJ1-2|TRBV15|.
TGTGCCACCAGCAGAGATCGTGACTTAGGAAGCTATGGCTACACCTTC
CATSRDRDLGSYGYTF
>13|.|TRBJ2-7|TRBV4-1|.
TGCGCCAGCAGCCAAGATCCGCTAGACGAGCAGTACTTC
CASSQDPLDEQYF
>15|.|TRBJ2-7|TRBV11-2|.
TGTGCCAGCAGCTTAGCAGGGGGGAAATCCTACGAGCAGTACTTC
CASSLAGGKSYEQYF
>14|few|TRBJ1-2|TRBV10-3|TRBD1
TGTGCCACCCTAAACGGACAGGGCGACTATGGCTACACCTTC
CATLNGQGDYGYTF
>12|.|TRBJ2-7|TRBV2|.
TGTGCCAGCAGTGGTACAGGCTACGAGCAGTACTTC
CASSGTGYEQYF
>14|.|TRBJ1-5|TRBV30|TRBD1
TGTGCCTGGAGTGAGGGGACAGGGGGTCAGCCCCAGCATTTT
CAWSEGTGGQPQHF
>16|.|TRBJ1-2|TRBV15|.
TGTGCCACCAGCCTAAGGGAATTGGGGCCTGTCTATGGCTACACCTTC
CATSLRELGPVYGYTF
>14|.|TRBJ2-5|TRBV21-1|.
TGTGCCAGCACAACGACAGGGAATTTCGAGACCCAGTACTTC
CASTTTGNFETQYF